Below, 24 T cell receptor beta chains from the same sample are listed, as sequenced in a study of blood T cell repertoires in COVID-19. The data were produced by immunoSEQ multiplex PCR, yet TCRdb's version contains in-frame clones alone and is incomplete. The sample comprises 280,000 or so clones, 85% of which are singletons, and 2.5% rests with the top ten. What was sequenced was PBMCs or T cells enriched from blood (not recorded which). The receptors were sampled from a woman aged 45-65 years who had recovered from COVID-19.

The chain is built from TRBV7-2 and TRBJ1-5; 7 nucleotides align to TRBD1. Trimming at V came to 4 bases and at J to 3 bases, leaving 6 bases not matched to a gene. CDR3 size: 15 residues. The germline V gene encodes CDR1 SGHTA and CDR2 FQGNSA. CDR3 protein: CASSSRQGNNQPQHF. In DNA, the CDR3 is TGTGCCAGCAGCTCCAGACAGGGCAACAATCAGCCCCAGCATTTT.

The J gene is TRBJ1-1, the V gene TRBV28; D unclear. V lost 5 bases and J lost 1, with 5 bases in between. CDR3 length equals 12 residues. The germline CDR1 and CDR2 sequences are MDHEN and SYDVKM. CDR3 region: CASSDKNTEAFF. The CDR3 DNA sequence: TGTGCCAGCAGTGACAAGAACACTGAAGCTTTCTTT.

This clone has only one observation. This chain joins TRBV30 and TRBJ1-1; TRBD1 might be the D (5 bases). Germline-derived CDR1 and CDR2 are GTSNPN and SVGIG (reference sequence). The CDR3 length is 13 residues. Between the trimmed V and J ends, which lost 1 base and 5 bases, there was a span of 11 bases. DNA of the CDR3: TGTGCCTGGAGTGCAGGGTCAGGGACTGAAGCTTTCTTT. Translated, it gives CAWSAGSGTEAFF.

The chain carries TRBV15 and TRBJ2-7, with TRBD1 identical over 11 bases. Looked up from germline, CDR1 is LNHNV and CDR2 is YYDKDF (reference sequence). The CDR3 loop spans 16 amino acids. V lost 1 base to trimming and J lost 6 bases; unmatched junction nucleotides: 8. CDR3 sequence (DNA): TGTGCCACCAGCAGAGGGCGGGGGACAGGGGGACGCGAGCAGTACTTC. This sequence encodes CATSRGRGTGGREQYF.

This chain connects TRBV6-1 to TRBJ1-4; tentative D call: TRBD1 (5 bases). The V end lost 3 bases, the J end lost 5 bases, and 10 bases lay between the germline ends. Looked up from germline, CDR1 is MNHNS and CDR2 is SASEGT. The CDR3 totals 14 residues. CDR3 residues: CASSDREINEKLFF. The CDR3, as DNA: TGTGCCAGCAGTGACAGGGAAATCAATGAAAAACTGTTTTTT.

The V and J genes are TRBV11-3 and TRBJ2-5, with D possibly TRBD1 on 6 matching bases. V was clipped by 5 bases and J by 5 bases, with 18 bases between them. The CDR3 is 15 residues long. Germline V gene lookup returns CDR1 SGHNT and CDR2 YENEEA. The CDR3 is CASSRGGVLRETQYF. DNA of the CDR3: TGTGCCAGCAGCCGAGGGGGAGTCCTAAGGGAGACCCAGTACTTC.

The genes are TRBV12-3 or TRBV12-4 and TRBJ2-7; TRBD1 matches at 10 bases. Trimming at V came to 6 bases and at J to 6 bases, leaving 5 bases not matched to a gene. The CDR3 loop spans 13 amino acids. The CDR3 sequence: CASSGTGEGEQYF. The CDR3 nucleotides are TGTGCCAGCAGCGGGACAGGGGAAGGCGAGCAGTACTTC.

The chain recombines TRBV7-2 with TRBJ2-1; 7 bases agree with TRBD1. The CDR3 length is 14 residues. V trimming: 4 bases; J trimming: 9 bases; junction bases outside the gene matches: 9. From germline, CDR1 is SGHTA and CDR2 FQGNSA. CDR3 coding DNA: TGTGCCAGCAGCTCCAGACAGGGATCCTTTGAGCAGTTCTTC. It is translated as CASSSRQGSFEQFF.

The rearrangement joins TRBV7-3 to TRBJ2-1, with a possible D match to TRBD1 (5 bases). CDR3 size: 13 residues. Germline V gene data show CDR1 as SGHTA and CDR2 as FQGTGA. V was cut by 3 bases and J by 10 bases, with 13 bases left in between. The CDR3 spells CASSFARGREQFF. CDR3 DNA sequence: TGTGCCAGCAGCTTTGCTAGGGGCCGGGAGCAGTTCTTC.

This clone was observed a handful of times. The chain has TRBV28 and TRBJ2-7, with D possibly being TRBD2 (6 bases). Germline V lookup: CDR1 MDHEN, CDR2 SYDVKM. Trimming took 10 bases from V and 0 from J, leaving 16 bases between them. There are 14 residues in the CDR3. CDR3 region: CATQMRGSSYEQYF. Written as DNA, the CDR3 is TGTGCCACCCAGATGCGGGGATCCTCCTACGAGCAGTACTTC.

The chain is built from TRBV28 and TRBJ2-7, with a tentative D call TRBD1 (6 bases). The V end was cut by 5 bases, the J end by 4 bases, with 18 bases between. The CDR3 is 15 amino acids. From germline, CDR1 is MDHEN and CDR2 SYDVKM. The CDR3 reads CASSVPGQDLYEQYF. DNA of the CDR3: TGTGCCAGCAGTGTACCGGGACAAGACCTATACGAGCAGTACTTC. Full variable domain (remainder filled in from reference TRBV28 and TRBJ2-7): DVKVTQSSRYLVKRTGEKVFLECVQDMDHENMFWYRQDPGLGLRLIYFSYDVKMKEKGDIPEGYSVSREKKERFSLILESASTNQTSMYLCASSVPGQDLYEQYFGPGTRLTVT.

The chain employs TRBV2 and TRBJ1-1, with D unclear. Per germline, CDR1 SNHLY and CDR2 FYNNEI. Trimming cost V 8 bases and J 0 bases, with 10 bases left between them. This CDR3 is built from 13 residues. In DNA, the CDR3 is TGTGCCAGCGGTCAAAACTTGAACACTGAAGCTTTCTTT. Translation gives CASGQNLNTEAFF. Filled out from reference TRBV2 and TRBJ1-1, the complete variable domain reads EPEVTQTPSHQVTQMGQEVILRCVPISNHLYFYWYRQILGQKVEFLVSFYNNEISEKSEIFDDQFSVERPDGSNFTLKIRSTKLEDSAMYFCASGQNLNTEAFFGQGTRLTVV.

The rearrangement links TRBV28 to TRBJ2-7; 7 bases map to TRBD2. The CDR3 consists of 15 residues. Trimming cost V 4 bases and J 4 bases; bases outside gene matches: 10. Germline V lookup: CDR1 MDHEN, CDR2 SYDVKM. The CDR3 coding sequence is TGTGCCAGCAGTTCCGACCAGGGAGGGCTGTACGAGCAGTACTTC. Its translation: CASSSDQGGLYEQYF.

The chain couples TRBV6-2 or TRBV6-3 to TRBJ2-1; possible D gene TRBD2, 6 bases. Trimming took off 3 bases at V and 4 bases at J, with 25 bases between the two ends. The CDR3 covers 19 residues. The germline CDR1 and CDR2 sequences are MNHEY and SVGEGT. The CDR3, as DNA: TGTGCCAGCAGTTATAGACCCCGGACCGTGGGCGGGAAGTACAATGAGCAGTTCTTC. This translates into CASSYRPRTVGGKYNEQFF.

The chain links TRBV28 to TRBJ2-7, with TRBD2 matching 10 bases. The CDR3 totals 17 residues. J lost 0 bases, V lost 8 bases, and 13 bases had no gene match. Germline CDR1 MDHEN, CDR2 SYDVKM. In nucleotides, the CDR3 is TGTGCCAGCCGAAGGCCTAGCGGGAGTGCGAGCTCCTACGAGCAGTACTTC. It encodes CASRRPSGSASSYEQYF.

The chain couples TRBV6-6 to TRBJ2-1; D not certain. V lost 6 bases and J 12 bases, leaving 12 bases between the germline ends. Germline V gene sequence: CDR1 MNHNY, CDR2 SVGAGI (reference sequence). The CDR3 loop spans 11 amino acids. The CDR3, as DNA: TGTGCCAGCAGCTATAGAGGCGGGCAGTTCTTC. It codes for CASSYRGGQFF.

As DNA, the CDR3 is TGTGCCAGCAGCCCCATATTGGGTGGGAGGGCCCAGTACTTC. It encodes CASSPILGGRAQYF. The V gene is TRBV7-2, the J gene TRBJ2-5, with 7 bases identical to TRBD2. Germline V gene data show CDR1 as SGHTA and CDR2 as FQGNSA. Trimming cost V 5 bases and J 9 bases; bases outside gene matches: 12. The CDR3 sequence is 14 residues long.

V is TRBV11-2 and J is TRBJ1-4; D is perhaps TRBD1 (6 bases). In germline, CDR1 is SGHAT, CDR2 FQNNGV. This CDR3 has 15 amino acids. Trimming cost V 4 bases and J 4 bases, with 13 bases left between them. This CDR3 reads CASSSGGQLNEKLFF. CDR3 coding DNA: TGTGCCAGCAGCTCCGGGGGGCAGCTTAATGAAAAACTGTTTTTT.

J is TRBJ2-1 and V is TRBV24-1; 10 bases agree with TRBD2. Trimming cost V 4 bases and J 6 bases; bases outside gene matches: 2. The CDR3 sequence is 14 residues long. Germline CDR1 KGHDR, CDR2 SFDVKD. CDR3 coding DNA: TGTGCCACCAGTGAAAGCGGGAGGGCCAATGAGCAGTTCTTC. As protein: CATSESGRANEQFF.

The genes are TRBV5-6 and TRBJ1-1; D gene uncertain. Germline V gene sequence: CDR1 SGHDT, CDR2 YYEEEE. The germline V and J ends were trimmed by 0 bases and 0 bases, with 6 bases remaining between them. This CDR3 comprises 14 residues. The CDR3 nucleotides are TGTGCCAGCAGCTTGGGACTACTGAACACTGAAGCTTTCTTT. This gives the protein CASSLGLLNTEAFF.

J is TRBJ2-1 and V is TRBV7-9; D is undetermined. The CDR3 is 14 residues long. The germline V gene encodes CDR1 SEHNR and CDR2 FQNEAQ (reference sequence). V dropped 5 bases and J dropped 4 bases, with 12 bases sitting between them. The CDR3 sequence: CASSLRSGYNEQFF. The CDR3 region has the DNA TGTGCCAGCAGCCTCCGTTCGGGTTACAATGAGCAGTTCTTC.

The chain uses TRBV19 and TRBJ1-1, with TRBD1 as a possible D gene (6 bases). This CDR3 has 14 amino acids. The V end lost 5 bases, the J end lost 1 base, and 11 bases lay between the germline ends. Germline CDR1 is LNHDA and CDR2 is SQIVND (reference sequence). CDR3 residues: CASSPQTGNTEAFF. In DNA form, the CDR3 reads TGTGCCAGTAGTCCCCAGACAGGGAACACTGAAGCTTTCTTT.

The rearrangement joins TRBV11-2 to TRBJ2-3; possible D gene TRBD1, 5 bases. With 2 bases removed from V and 5 bases from J, the gap between germline ends came to 14 bases. Germline V CDR1 and CDR2: SGHAT, FQNNGV. The CDR3 is 15 residues long. CDR3 region: CASSLRGADGDTQYF. CDR3 in DNA: TGTGCCAGCAGCTTAAGGGGTGCGGATGGAGATACGCAGTATTTT.

In this sample, this clone turned up once. This chain joins TRBV7-9 and TRBJ2-5, with a tentative D call TRBD2 (6 bases). The V and J ends lost 4 bases and 3 bases respectively, with 15 bases between them. Germline loops: CDR1 SEHNR, CDR2 FQNEAQ (reference sequence). The CDR3 length is 15 residues. The CDR3 reads CASSSFGGVKETQYF. The CDR3 DNA is TGTGCCAGCAGCTCATTTGGAGGGGTGAAAGAGACCCAGTACTTC.